This passage covers 14 T cell receptor beta chains from one sample sequenced in a study of blood T cell repertoires in COVID-19. Produced via immunoSEQ multiplex PCR; TCRdb's table is partial and in-frame only. The repertoire consists of roughly 390,000 clones, with 80% to 90% occurring once and the leading ten covering roughly 10%. The sample was peripheral blood. The receptors derive from a woman in her 30s with COVID-19, enrolled during active disease.

The chain joins TRBV14 to TRBJ2-5, with 7 nucleotides matching TRBD1. CDR3 length: 15 residues. Germline V gives CDR1 SGHDN, CDR2 FVKESK. The J segment lost 5 bases and the V segment lost 5 bases, leaving 11 bases of the junction unmatched. CDR3 sequence (DNA): TGTGCCAGCAGCGTCCTTAGGGGGCAAGGGGAGACCCAGTACTTC. This codes for CASSVLRGQGETQYF.

The chain is built from TRBV29-1 and TRBJ2-1; 7 bases match TRBD2. This CDR3 comprises 12 residues. With V trimmed by 7 bases and J by 0 bases, 0 bases remained unmatched. Germline V gene lookup returns CDR1 SQVTM and CDR2 ANQGSEA. The CDR3 nucleotides read TGCAGCGGCGGGGGCTCCTACAATGAGCAGTTCTTC. This gives the protein CSGGGSYNEQFF.

The chain uses TRBV5-4 and TRBJ2-7, with 7 bases fitting TRBD2. Looked up from germline, CDR1 is SGHNT and CDR2 is YYREEE (reference sequence). Unmatched junction bases numbered 8, after V lost 2 bases and J lost 3 bases. The CDR3 sequence is 15 residues long. The CDR3 bases are TGTGCCAGCAGCTTCGGCCCGGGGGGTCTCTACGAGCAGTACTTC. Protein sequence: CASSFGPGGLYEQYF.

This clone was observed a single time. The rearrangement uses TRBV15 and TRBJ1-5; no definite D call. Looked up from germline, CDR1 is LNHNV and CDR2 is YYDKDF (reference sequence). V lost 5 bases, J lost 3 bases, and 17 bases lay in between. The CDR3 contains 16 residues. CDR3 sequence (DNA): TGTGCCACCAGCCCCAGAGGGTTGAGCTCCAATCAGCCCCAGCATTTT. Amino acids: CATSPRGLSSNQPQHF.

In DNA form, the CDR3 reads TGTGCCAGCAGCTTTCTACCTGACAGTCCGTATGGCTACACCTTC. This translates into CASSFLPDSPYGYTF. This chain uses TRBV7-3 with TRBJ1-2; a weak D match, TRBD1 (5 bases). V shed 3 bases and J shed 5 bases, with 16 bases lying between them. CDR1 is SGHTA and CDR2 is FQGTGA in the germline V gene. This CDR3 contains 15 residues.

The V and J genes are TRBV11-2 and TRBJ1-2; D remains unclear. Germline CDR1 reads SGHAT; CDR2 reads FQNNGV. This CDR3 comprises 14 residues. The germline V and J ends were trimmed by 0 bases and 0 bases, with 5 bases remaining between them. The CDR3 sequence: CASSLDATNYGYTF. CDR3 bases: TGTGCCAGCAGCTTAGATGCGACTAACTATGGCTACACCTTC.

The chain carries TRBV28 and TRBJ2-2; TRBD2 agrees at 7 bases. The germline V gene has CDR1 MDHEN and CDR2 SYDVKM. V lost 5 bases, J lost 3 bases, and 9 bases stayed unmatched. This CDR3 comprises 16 residues. The CDR3 DNA is TGTGCCAGCAGTCCGACCCAGGCGGGAGACACCGGGGAGCTGTTTTTT. Translated, it gives CASSPTQAGDTGELFF.

The rearrangement joins TRBV19 to TRBJ2-7, with 9 bases aligning to TRBD1. V lost 3 bases and J lost 6; bases outside the gene matches: 3. The CDR3 has 13 residues. CDR1 and CDR2 (germline): LNHDA, SQIVND (reference sequence). The CDR3 spells CASSIAQGAEQYF. The CDR3 coding sequence is TGTGCCAGTAGTATCGCACAGGGGGCCGAGCAGTACTTC.

This clone showed up just once. The rearrangement links TRBV7-2 to TRBJ1-1; D perhaps matches TRBD1 (6 bases). The V end lost 4 bases, the J end lost 5 bases, and 11 bases lay between the germline ends. The CDR3 has 13 residues. The germline gives CDR1 SGHTA, CDR2 FQGNSA. The CDR3 is CASSWMTGTEAFF. DNA of the CDR3: TGTGCCAGCAGCTGGATGACAGGTACTGAAGCTTTCTTT.

This chain connects TRBV27 to TRBJ1-5; D is ambiguous. V was cut by 4 bases and J by 6 bases, with 10 bases left in between. Germline values: CDR1 MNHEY, CDR2 SMNVEV (reference sequence). There are 13 residues in the CDR3. The CDR3 DNA follows: TGTGCCAGCAGTTATGGAAGGAGTCAGCCCCAGCATTTT. It yields the protein CASSYGRSQPQHF.

The chain uses TRBV28 and TRBJ1-5; the D is unclear. Germline V lookup: CDR1 MDHEN, CDR2 SYDVKM. The CDR3 sequence is 13 residues long. V lost 8 bases, J lost 3 bases, and 11 bases lay in between. The CDR3, as DNA: TGTGCCAGCGTGAGGCCCTACAATCAGCCCCAGCATTTT. Translated, it gives CASVRPYNQPQHF.

The chain combines TRBV2 with TRBJ2-7; D uncertain. The CDR3 contains 11 residues. CDR1 is SNHLY, CDR2 FYNNEI, per germline. The ends were cut back, 4 bases at V and 6 bases at J, with 7 bases in the middle. The CDR3 spells CASSVLIEQYF. Here the CDR3 DNA reads TGTGCCAGCAGTGTATTAATCGAGCAGTACTTC.

This chain uses TRBV19 with TRBJ2-5, with 8 nucleotides matching TRBD1. This CDR3 region has 14 residues. Germline loops: CDR1 LNHDA, CDR2 SQIVND (reference sequence). The V gene end was trimmed by 10 bases and the J gene end by 4 bases; junction bases not matched to a gene: 11. The CDR3 bases are TGTGCCACCCAAACAGGGGGAGGCGCAGAGACCCAGTACTTC. Encoded protein: CATQTGGGAETQYF.

V usage is TRBV28 and J usage is TRBJ2-1, with 10 bases identical to TRBD1. V was clipped by 3 bases and J by 9 bases; unmatched bases: 8. CDR1 is MDHEN and CDR2 is SYDVKM in the germline V gene. This CDR3 spans 15 amino acids. The chain's CDR3 is CASSFRDRGLREQFF. The CDR3 DNA is TGTGCCAGCAGTTTTCGGGACAGGGGTTTGCGTGAGCAGTTCTTC.